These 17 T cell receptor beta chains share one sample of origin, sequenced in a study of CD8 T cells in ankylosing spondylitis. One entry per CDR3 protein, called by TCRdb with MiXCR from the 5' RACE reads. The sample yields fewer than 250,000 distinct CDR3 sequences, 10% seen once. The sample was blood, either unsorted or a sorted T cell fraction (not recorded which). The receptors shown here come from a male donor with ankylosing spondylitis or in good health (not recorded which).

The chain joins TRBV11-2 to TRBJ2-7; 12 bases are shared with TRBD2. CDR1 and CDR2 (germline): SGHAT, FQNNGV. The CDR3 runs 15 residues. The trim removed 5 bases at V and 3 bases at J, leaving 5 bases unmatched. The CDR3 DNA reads TGTGCCAGCAGCGGGACTAGCGGGCGTTTCTACGAGCAGTACTTC. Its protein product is CASSGTSGRFYEQYF.

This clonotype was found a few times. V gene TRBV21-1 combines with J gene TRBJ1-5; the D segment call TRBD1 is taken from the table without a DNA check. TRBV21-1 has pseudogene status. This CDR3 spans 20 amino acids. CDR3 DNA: TGTGCCAGCAGCAAACCGCCCGGGGATTGGGACGCATATAGCAATCAGCCCCAGCATTTT. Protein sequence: CASSKPPGDWDAYSNQPQHF.

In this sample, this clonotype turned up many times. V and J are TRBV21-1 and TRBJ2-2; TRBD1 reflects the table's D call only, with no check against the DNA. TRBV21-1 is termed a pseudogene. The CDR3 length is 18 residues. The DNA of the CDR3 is TGTGCCAGCAGCAAGGCAATACAGAGGGGAATAGGGACCGGGGAGCTGTTTTTT. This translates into CASSKAIQRGIGTGELFF.

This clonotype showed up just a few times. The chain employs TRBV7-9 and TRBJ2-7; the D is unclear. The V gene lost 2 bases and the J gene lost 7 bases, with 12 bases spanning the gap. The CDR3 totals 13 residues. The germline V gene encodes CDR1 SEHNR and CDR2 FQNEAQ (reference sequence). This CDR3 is CASSLTYLGEQYF. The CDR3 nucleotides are TGTGCCAGCAGCTTAACGTATCTGGGGGAGCAGTACTTC.

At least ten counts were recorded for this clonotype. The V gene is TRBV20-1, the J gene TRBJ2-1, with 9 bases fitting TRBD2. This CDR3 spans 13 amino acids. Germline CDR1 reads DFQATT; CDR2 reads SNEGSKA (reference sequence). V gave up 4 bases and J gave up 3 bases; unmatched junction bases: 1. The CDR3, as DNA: TGCAGTGCTACTAGCGGGGTCTACAATGAGCAGTTCTTC. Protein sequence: CSATSGVYNEQFF.

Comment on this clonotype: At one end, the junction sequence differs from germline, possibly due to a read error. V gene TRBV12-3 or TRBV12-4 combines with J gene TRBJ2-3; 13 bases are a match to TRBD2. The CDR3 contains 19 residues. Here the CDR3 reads CAISLGLAGEGPRTDTQYF. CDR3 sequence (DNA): TGTGCCATCAGTCTCGGACTAGCGGGAGAAGGACCCCGCACAGATACGCAGTATTTT.

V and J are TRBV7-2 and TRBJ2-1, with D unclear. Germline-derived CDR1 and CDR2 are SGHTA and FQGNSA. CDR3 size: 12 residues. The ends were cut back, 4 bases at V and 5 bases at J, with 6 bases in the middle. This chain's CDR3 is CASSSGDNEQFF. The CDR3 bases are TGTGCCAGCAGCTCTGGGGACAATGAGCAGTTCTTC.

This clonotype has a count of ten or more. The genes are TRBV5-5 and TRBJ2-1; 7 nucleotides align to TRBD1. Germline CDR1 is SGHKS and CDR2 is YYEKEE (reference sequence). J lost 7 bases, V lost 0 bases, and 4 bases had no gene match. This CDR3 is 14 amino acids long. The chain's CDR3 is CASSLEGQLNEQFF. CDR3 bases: TGTGCCAGCAGCTTGGAGGGACAGCTGAATGAGCAGTTCTTC.

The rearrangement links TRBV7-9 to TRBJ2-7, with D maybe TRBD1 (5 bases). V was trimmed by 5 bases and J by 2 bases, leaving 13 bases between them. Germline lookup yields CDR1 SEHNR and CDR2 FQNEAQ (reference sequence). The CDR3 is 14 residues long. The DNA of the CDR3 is TGTGCCAGCAGCCGAGTAGGGGTCACCTACGAGCAGTACTTC. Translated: CASSRVGVTYEQYF.

CDR3 sequence: CASTPSGGEYGYTF. The CDR3 nucleotides read TGTGCCAGCACCCCCTCGGGAGGGGAATATGGCTACACCTTC. The gene calls are TRBV25-1 and TRBJ1-2, with a weak D call TRBD1 (5 bases). Per germline, CDR1 MGHDK and CDR2 SYGVNS. CDR3 length: 14 residues. V lost 7 bases and J lost 5, with 17 bases in between.

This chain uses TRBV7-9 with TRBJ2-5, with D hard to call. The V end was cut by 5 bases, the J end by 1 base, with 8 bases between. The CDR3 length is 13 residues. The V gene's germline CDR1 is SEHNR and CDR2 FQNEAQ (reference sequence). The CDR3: CASSESLQETQYF. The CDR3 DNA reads TGTGCCAGCAGCGAGAGTCTCCAAGAGACCCAGTACTTC.

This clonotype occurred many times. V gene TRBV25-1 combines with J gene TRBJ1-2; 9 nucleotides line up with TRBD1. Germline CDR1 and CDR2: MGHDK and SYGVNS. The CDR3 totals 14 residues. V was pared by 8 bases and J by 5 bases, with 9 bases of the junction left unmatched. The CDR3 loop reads CASADRGDIYGYTF. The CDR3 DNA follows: TGTGCCAGCGCTGACAGGGGGGATATATATGGCTACACCTTC.

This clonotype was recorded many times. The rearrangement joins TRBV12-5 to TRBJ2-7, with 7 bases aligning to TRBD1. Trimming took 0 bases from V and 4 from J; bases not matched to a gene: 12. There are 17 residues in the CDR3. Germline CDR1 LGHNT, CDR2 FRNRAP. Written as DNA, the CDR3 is TGTGCTAGTGGTTTGGTACTTACGGGACAGCGGTTGTACGAGCAGTACTTC. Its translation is CASGLVLTGQRLYEQYF.

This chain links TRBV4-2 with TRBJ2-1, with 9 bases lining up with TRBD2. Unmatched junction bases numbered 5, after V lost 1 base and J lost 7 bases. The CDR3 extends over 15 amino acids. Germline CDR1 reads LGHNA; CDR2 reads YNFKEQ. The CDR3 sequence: CASSQGWTSDNEQFF. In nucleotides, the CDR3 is TGTGCCAGCAGCCAAGGTTGGACTAGCGATAATGAGCAGTTCTTC.

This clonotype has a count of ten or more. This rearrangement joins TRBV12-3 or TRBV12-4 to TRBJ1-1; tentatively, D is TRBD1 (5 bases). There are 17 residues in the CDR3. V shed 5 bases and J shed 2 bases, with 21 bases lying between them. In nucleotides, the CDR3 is TGTGCCAGCAGTCCTTGGGTCCTAAGGGGCGATAACACTGAAGCTTTCTTT. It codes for CASSPWVLRGDNTEAFF.

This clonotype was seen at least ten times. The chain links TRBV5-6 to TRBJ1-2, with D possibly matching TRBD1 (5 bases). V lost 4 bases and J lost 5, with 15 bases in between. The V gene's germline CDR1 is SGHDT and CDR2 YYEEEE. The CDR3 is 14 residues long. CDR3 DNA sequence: TGTGCCAGCAGCCGAGGGGTTCAGAGTTATGGCTACACCTTC. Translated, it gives CASSRGVQSYGYTF.

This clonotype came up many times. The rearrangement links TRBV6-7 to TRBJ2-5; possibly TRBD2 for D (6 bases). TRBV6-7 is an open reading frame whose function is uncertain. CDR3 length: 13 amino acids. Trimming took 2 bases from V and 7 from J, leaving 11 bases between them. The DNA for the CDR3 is TGTGCCAGCAGTTACCCGACCGGGGGGACCCAGTACTTC. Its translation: CASSYPTGGTQYF.